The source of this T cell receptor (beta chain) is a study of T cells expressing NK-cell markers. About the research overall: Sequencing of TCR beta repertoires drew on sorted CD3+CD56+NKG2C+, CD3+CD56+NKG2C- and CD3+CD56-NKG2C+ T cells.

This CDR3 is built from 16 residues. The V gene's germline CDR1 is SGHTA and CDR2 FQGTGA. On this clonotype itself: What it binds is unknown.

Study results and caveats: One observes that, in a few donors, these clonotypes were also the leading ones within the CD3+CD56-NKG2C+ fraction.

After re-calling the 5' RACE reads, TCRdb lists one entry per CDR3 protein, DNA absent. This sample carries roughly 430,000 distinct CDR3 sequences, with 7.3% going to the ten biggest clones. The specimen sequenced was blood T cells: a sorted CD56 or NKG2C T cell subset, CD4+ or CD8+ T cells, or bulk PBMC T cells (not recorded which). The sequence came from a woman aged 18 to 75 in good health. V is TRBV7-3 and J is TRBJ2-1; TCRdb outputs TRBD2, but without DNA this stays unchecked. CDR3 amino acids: CASSLLSLAAYNEQFF.